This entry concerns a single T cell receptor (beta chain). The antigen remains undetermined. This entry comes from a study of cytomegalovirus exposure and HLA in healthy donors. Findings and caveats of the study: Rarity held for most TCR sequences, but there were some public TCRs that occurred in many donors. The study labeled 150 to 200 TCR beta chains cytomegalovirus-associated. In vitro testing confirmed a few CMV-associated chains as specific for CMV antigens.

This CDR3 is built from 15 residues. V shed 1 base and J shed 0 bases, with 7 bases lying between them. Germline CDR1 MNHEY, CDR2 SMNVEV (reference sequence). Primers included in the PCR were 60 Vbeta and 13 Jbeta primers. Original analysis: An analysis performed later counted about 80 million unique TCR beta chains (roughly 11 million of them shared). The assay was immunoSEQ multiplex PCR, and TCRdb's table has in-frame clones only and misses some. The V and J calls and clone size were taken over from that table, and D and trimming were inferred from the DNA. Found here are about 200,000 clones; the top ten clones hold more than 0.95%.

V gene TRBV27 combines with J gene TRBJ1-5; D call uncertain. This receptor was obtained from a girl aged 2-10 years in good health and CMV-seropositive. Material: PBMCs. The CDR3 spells CASSLYSYSNQPQHF. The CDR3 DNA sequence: TGTGCCAGCAGTTTATACAGTTATAGCAATCAGCCCCAGCATTTT.